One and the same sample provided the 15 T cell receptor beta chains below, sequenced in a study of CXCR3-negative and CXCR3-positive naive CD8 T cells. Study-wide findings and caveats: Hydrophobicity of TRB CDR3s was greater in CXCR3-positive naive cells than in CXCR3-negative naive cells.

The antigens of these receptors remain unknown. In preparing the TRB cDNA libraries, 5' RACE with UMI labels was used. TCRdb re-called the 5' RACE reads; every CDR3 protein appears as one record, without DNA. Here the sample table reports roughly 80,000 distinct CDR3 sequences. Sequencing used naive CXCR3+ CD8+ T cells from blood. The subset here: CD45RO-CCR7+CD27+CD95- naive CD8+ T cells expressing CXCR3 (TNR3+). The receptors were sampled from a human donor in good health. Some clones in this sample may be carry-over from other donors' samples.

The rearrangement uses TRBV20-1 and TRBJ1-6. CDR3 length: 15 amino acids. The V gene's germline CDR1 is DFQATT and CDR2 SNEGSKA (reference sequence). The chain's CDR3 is CSARDPRTKPEPLHF.

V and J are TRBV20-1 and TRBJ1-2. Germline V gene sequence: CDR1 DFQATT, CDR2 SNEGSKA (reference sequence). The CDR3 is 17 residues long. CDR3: CSARGVRPKEHNYGYTF.

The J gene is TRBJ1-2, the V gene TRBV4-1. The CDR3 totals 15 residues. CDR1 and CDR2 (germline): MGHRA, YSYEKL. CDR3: CASSQVGRGPYGYTF.

The CDR3 region is CASSLPLAASRTYEQYF. The chain carries TRBV28 and TRBJ2-7; the TRBD2 assignment by TCRdb is unverifiable without DNA. CDR1 is MDHEN, CDR2 SYDVKM, per germline. This CDR3 spans 17 amino acids.

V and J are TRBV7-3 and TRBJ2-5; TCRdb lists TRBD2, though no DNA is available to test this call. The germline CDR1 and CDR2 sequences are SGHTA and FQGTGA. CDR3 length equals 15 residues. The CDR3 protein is CASSIQLGDGETQYF.

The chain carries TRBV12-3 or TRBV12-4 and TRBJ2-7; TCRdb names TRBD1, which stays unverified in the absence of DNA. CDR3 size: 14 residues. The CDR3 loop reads CASSGGRNVYEQYF.

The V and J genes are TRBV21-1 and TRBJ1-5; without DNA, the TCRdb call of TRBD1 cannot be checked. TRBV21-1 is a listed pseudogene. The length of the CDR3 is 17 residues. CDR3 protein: CASSKLRTHEFNQPQHF.

The CDR3 spells CASWDRGSGTGELFF. The genes are TRBV2 and TRBJ2-2; TCRdb's assignment of TRBD1 cannot be checked, as there is no DNA. The length of the CDR3 is 15 residues. Germline V gene data show CDR1 as SNHLY and CDR2 as FYNNEI.

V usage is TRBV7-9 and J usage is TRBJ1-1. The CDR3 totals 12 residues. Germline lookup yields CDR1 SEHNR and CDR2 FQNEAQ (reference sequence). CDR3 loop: CASRPGNTEAFF. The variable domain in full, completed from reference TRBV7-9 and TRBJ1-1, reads DTGVSQNPRHKITKRGQNVTFRCDPISEHNRLYWYRQTLGQGPEFLTYFQNEAQLEKSRLLSDRFSAERPKGSFSTLEIQRTEQGDSAMYLCASRPGNTEAFFGQGTRLTVV.

CDR3 region: CASSLVTQSAARIEADTQYF. This chain links TRBV11-2 with TRBJ2-3; without DNA, the TCRdb call of TRBD1 cannot be checked. Germline CDR1 SGHAT, CDR2 FQNNGV. The CDR3 is 20 residues long.

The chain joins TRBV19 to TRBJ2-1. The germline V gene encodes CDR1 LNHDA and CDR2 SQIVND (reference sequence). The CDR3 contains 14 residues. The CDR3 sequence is CASSPADGYNEQFF.

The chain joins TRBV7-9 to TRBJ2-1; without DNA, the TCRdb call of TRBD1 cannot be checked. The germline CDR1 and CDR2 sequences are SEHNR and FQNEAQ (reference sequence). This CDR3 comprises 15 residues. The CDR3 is CASSSPGQGVDEQFF.

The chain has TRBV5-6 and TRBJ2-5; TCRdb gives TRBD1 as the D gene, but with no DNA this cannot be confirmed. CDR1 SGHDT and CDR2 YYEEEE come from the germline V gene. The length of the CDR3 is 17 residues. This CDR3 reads CASSPQLTGGAGETQYF. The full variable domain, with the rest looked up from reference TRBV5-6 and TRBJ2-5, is DAGVTQSPTHLIKTRGQQVTLRCSPKSGHDTVSWYQQALGQGPQFIFQYYEEEERQRGNFPDRFSGHQFPNYSSELNVNALLLGDSALYLCASSPQLTGGAGETQYFGPGTRLLVL.

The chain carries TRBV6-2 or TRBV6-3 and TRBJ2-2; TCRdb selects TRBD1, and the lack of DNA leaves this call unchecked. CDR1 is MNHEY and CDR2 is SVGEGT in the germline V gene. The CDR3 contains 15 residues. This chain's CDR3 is CASGYVGGITGELFF.

CDR3 sequence: CSASSSGSSYNEQFF. The gene calls are TRBV20-1 and TRBJ2-1; the TCRdb D gene call, TRBD2, has no DNA to confirm it. Germline V lookup: CDR1 DFQATT, CDR2 SNEGSKA (reference sequence). This CDR3 has 15 amino acids.